One T cell receptor beta chain is described in this entry. The authors' processing: Estimation of nucleated cell counts relied on the amplification of reference gene primers. This table comes from immunoSEQ multiplex PCR, and its TCRdb copy is limited to in-frame clones, with some not included. The DNA gave D and trimming, while V, J and clone size come from that table. The sample records about 270,000 clones, 65% to 90% being singletons. The CDR3 extends over 17 amino acids. Germline CDR1 reads LGHNA; CDR2 reads YSLEER. The V end lost 0 bases, the J end lost 5 bases, and 19 bases lay between the germline ends. This record belongs to a study of blood T cell repertoires in COVID-19. Across the whole study: The United States, Italy and Spain were the sources of the acute and convalescent COVID-19 samples. T cells, B-cell-depleted T cells, or PBMCs provided the cDNA or gDNA that served as material.

The sequence was obtained from a human donor in a cohort sampled during active COVID-19. The chain carries TRBV4-3 and TRBJ1-2, with D possibly being TRBD1 (5 bases). The sample comprised peripheral blood. CDR3 sequence (DNA): TGCGCCAGCAGCCAAGATCGGGGCCAAAGCGGGGGGTATGGCTACACCTTC. Residues: CASSQDRGQSGGYGYTF.